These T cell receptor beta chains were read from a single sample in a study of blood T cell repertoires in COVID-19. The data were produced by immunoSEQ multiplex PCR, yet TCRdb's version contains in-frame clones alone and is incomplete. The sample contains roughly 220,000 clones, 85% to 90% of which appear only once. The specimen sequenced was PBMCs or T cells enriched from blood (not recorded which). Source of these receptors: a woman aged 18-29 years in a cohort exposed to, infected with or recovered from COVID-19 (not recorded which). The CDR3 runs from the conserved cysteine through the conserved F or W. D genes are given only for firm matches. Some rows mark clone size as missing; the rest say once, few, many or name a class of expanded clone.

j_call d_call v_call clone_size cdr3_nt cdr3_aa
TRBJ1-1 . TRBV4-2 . TGTGCCAGCAGCCAAGAACAGGGAAGGGTGAACACTGAAGCTTTCTTT CASSQEQGRVNTEAFF
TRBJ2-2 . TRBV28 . TGTGCCAGCAGACCGGGAATTGGGACCGGGGAGCTGTTTTTT CASRPGIGTGELFF
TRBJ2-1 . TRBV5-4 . TGTGCCAGCAGCCTGACAGGATCCTGGGACAATGAGCAGTTCTTC CASSLTGSWDNEQFF
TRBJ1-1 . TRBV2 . TGTGCCAGCGAACAGATGAACACTGAAGCTTTCTTT CASEQMNTEAFF
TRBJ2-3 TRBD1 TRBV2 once TGTGCCATTTCCGGGACAGACACAGATACGCAGTATTTT CAISGTDTDTQYF
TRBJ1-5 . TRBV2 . TGTGCCAGTGGAGGGCAGATTAATAGCAATCAGCCCCAGCATTTT CASGGQINSNQPQHF
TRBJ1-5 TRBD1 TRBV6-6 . TGTGCCAGCAGTTACACACGGGACAGGGCCGGTCAGCCCCAGCATTTT CASSYTRDRAGQPQHF
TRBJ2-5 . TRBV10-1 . TGCGCCAGCAGTTCGGGAATTCAAGAGACCCAGTACTTC CASSSGIQETQYF
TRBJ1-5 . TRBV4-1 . TGCGCCAGCAGCTCAGGGGCCAGTAGGGATCAGCCCCAGCATTTT CASSSGASRDQPQHF
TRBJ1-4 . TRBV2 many TGTGCCAGCAGTGTCAGGGCAACTAATGAAAAACTGTTTTTT CASSVRATNEKLFF
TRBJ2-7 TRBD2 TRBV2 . TGTGCCAGCACCCCTGGGGGGGGTCCCTACGAGCAGTACTTC CASTPGGGPYEQYF
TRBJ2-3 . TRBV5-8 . TGTGCCAGCAGCCCCAGGGCAGATACGCAGTATTTT CASSPRADTQYF
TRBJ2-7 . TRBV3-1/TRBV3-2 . TGTGCCAGCAGCCACAGCTCCTACGAGCAGTACTTC CASSHSSYEQYF
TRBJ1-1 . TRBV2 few TGTGCCAGCAGTTACCGGTCGGCTTTCTTT CASSYRSAFF
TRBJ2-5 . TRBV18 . TGTGCCAGCTCACCTTATCAAGAGACCCAGTACTTC CASSPYQETQYF
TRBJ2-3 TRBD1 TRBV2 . TGTGCCAGCACAATGACAGGGGGTCGCACAGATACGCAGTATTTT CASTMTGGRTDTQYF
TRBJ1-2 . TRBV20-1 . TGCAGTGCTAGAGGGACAGCCGTCTACACCTTC CSARGTAVYTF
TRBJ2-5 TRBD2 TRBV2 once TGTGCCAGCGTTAGCGGGAGCTGGAGAGAGACCCAGTACTTC CASVSGSWRETQYF
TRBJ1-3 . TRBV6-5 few TGTGCCAGCAGTTACTCTAGGCGGAGCTCTGGAAACACCATATATTTT CASSYSRRSSGNTIYF
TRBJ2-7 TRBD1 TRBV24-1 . TGTGCCACCAGTGATACGGCAGGGGGCACCTACGAGCAGTACTTC CATSDTAGGTYEQYF
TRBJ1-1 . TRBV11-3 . TGTGCCAGCAGCTTTAGCACGGAGAACACTGAAGCTTTCTTT CASSFSTENTEAFF
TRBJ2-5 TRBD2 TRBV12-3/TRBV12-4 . TGTGCCAGCAGTCTCGGACTAGCGGCTGAAGACTTC CASSLGLAAEDF
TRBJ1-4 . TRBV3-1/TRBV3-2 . TGTGCCAGCAGCCAAGTACAGGGCGCAACTAATGAAAAACTGTTTTTT CASSQVQGATNEKLFF
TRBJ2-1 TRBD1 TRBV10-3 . TGTGCCATCAGTGAGTTCGGGACAGGGGGCAGGTGGAATGAGCAGTTCTTC CAISEFGTGGRWNEQFF
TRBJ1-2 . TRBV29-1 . TGCAGCGTTGAAGATCTCGTCGGGGCAGGGGCTCGCTATGGCTACACCTTC CSVEDLVGAGARYGYTF
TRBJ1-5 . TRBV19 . TGTGCCACCCTTAGACAGAGCAATCAGCCCCAGCATTTT CATLRQSNQPQHF
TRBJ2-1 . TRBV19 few TGTGCCAGTAGTGTTCCTCGGACTCCTACCTACAATGAGCAGTTCTTC CASSVPRTPTYNEQFF
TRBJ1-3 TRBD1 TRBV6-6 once TGTGCCAGCAACGGAGGGGGCATGAGAAACACCATATATTTT CASNGGGMRNTIYF
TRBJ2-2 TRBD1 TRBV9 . TGTGCCAGCAGTATCCGTACCACAGGGGTAAACACCGGGGAGCTGTTTTTT CASSIRTTGVNTGELFF
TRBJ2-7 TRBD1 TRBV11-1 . TGTGCCAGCTCCTCAAGGGACAGTCCCTACGAGCAGTACTTC CASSSRDSPYEQYF
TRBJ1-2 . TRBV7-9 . TGTGCCAGCAGCTTATTTCAGGGGACCTTCGGTGGCTACACCTTC CASSLFQGTFGGYTF
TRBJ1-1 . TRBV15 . TGTGCCACCAGCCCGTGGAGGATGAACACTGAAGCTTTCTTT CATSPWRMNTEAFF
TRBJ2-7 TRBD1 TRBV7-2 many TGTGCCAGCGGTCCGGGGACAGGGGGCTACGAGCAGTACTTC CASGPGTGGYEQYF
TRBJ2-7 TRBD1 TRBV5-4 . TGTGCCAGCAGCTCCCGGGACAGCTCGGTTACCGAGCAGTACTTC CASSSRDSSVTEQYF
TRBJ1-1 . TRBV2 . TGTGCCAGCACCGAGGGAGGGACTGAAGCTTTCTTT CASTEGGTEAFF
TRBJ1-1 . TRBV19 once TGTGCCAGTAGACCCAGGGCCATGAACACTGAAGCTTTCTTT CASRPRAMNTEAFF
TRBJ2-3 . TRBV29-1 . TGCAGCGTCGCCCGAGGTCCCTCGGATACGCAGTATTTT CSVARGPSDTQYF